Presented here are 18 T cell receptor beta chains from one specimen sequenced in a study of OX40 agonist ivuxolimab in advanced cancers. Repertoires were generated with immunoSEQ multiplex PCR, while TCRdb's copy carries only in-frame clones and drops some. This sample has roughly 75,000 clones; about 94% occur once, and the top ten carry around 6%. This material consisted of CD4+ or CD8+ T cells sorted from blood, taken in a trial of the OX40 agonist ivuxolimab. The receptors come from an adult with an advanced solid tumor such as melanoma, head and neck, liver or kidney cancer.

The V gene is TRBV4-1, the J gene TRBJ2-3; weak D call: TRBD2 (5 bases). From germline, CDR1 is MGHRA and CDR2 YSYEKL. V was pared by 1 base and J by 4 bases, with 12 bases between. This CDR3 contains 15 residues. CDR3 nucleotides: TGCGCCAGCAGCCAAGCCGAGGGAAATCCAGATACGCAGTATTTT. It specifies CASSQAEGNPDTQYF.

The V call is TRBV6-1, the J call TRBJ2-7, with TRBD1 matching over 9 bases. This CDR3 contains 14 residues. Per the germline V gene, CDR1 is MNHNS and CDR2 is SASEGT. V shed 7 bases and J 2 bases; nucleotides not matched to a gene: 6. This chain's CDR3 is CASTSGQGPYEQYF. DNA of the CDR3: TGTGCCAGCACTTCGGGACAGGGACCCTACGAGCAGTACTTC.

This clone has only one observation. V usage is TRBV28 and J usage is TRBJ2-5; D is undetermined. V gave up 3 bases and J gave up 1 base, with 9 bases separating them. The length of the CDR3 is 14 residues. Germline V gives CDR1 MDHEN, CDR2 SYDVKM. The CDR3 protein is CASSFIKAQETQYF. The DNA for the CDR3 is TGTGCCAGCAGTTTTATAAAGGCCCAAGAGACCCAGTACTTC. The entire variable domain, with the rest obtained from reference TRBV28 and TRBJ2-5, is as follows: DVKVTQSSRYLVKRTGEKVFLECVQDMDHENMFWYRQDPGLGLRLIYFSYDVKMKEKGDIPEGYSVSREKKERFSLILESASTNQTSMYLCASSFIKAQETQYFGPGTRLLVL.

The rearrangement joins TRBV27 to TRBJ2-5; no definite D call. CDR1 is MNHEY, CDR2 SMNVEV, per germline (reference sequence). The ends were cut back, 4 bases at V and 0 bases at J, with 12 bases in the middle. CDR3 length equals 15 residues. The CDR3 coding sequence is TGTGCCAGCAGTTCTCAGACCGGACACCAAGAGACCCAGTACTTC. It encodes CASSSQTGHQETQYF.

This chain connects TRBV9 to TRBJ2-5; 10 positions agree with TRBD1. CDR3 size: 15 residues. V dropped 4 bases and J dropped 5; count of bases not matched to a gene: 8. Per the germline V gene, CDR1 is SGDLS and CDR2 is YYNGEE. CDR3 sequence reads: CASSPRTGGLETQYF. The DNA for the CDR3 is TGTGCCAGCAGCCCCCGGACAGGGGGTTTGGAGACCCAGTACTTC.

The chain joins TRBV5-1 to TRBJ1-2, with a tentative D call TRBD1 (6 bases). This CDR3 comprises 14 residues. Germline lookup yields CDR1 SGHRS and CDR2 YFSETQ. V lost 0 bases to trimming and J lost 8 bases, with 14 bases between them. CDR3 bases: TGCGCCAGCAGCTTGGCCAAAGGGGGAGAAGGCTACACCTTC. Its translation is CASSLAKGGEGYTF.

The J gene is TRBJ1-4, the V gene TRBV19; 7 positions agree with TRBD1. This CDR3 contains 16 residues. The germline V gene encodes CDR1 LNHDA and CDR2 SQIVND (reference sequence). V was pared by 9 bases and J by 4 bases, with 14 bases of the junction left unmatched. The CDR3 loop is CASSTYRAGGNEKLFF. Written as DNA, the CDR3 is TGTGCCAGCTCCACCTATCGGGCAGGGGGTAATGAAAAACTGTTTTTT.

This rearrangement joins TRBV6-1 to TRBJ1-1; D may be TRBD1 (5 bases). The CDR3 loop spans 15 amino acids. Germline CDR1 MNHNS, CDR2 SASEGT. The V gene lost 2 bases and the J gene lost 5 bases, with 15 bases spanning the gap. The CDR3 spells CASSEKGQGWTEAFF. The CDR3, as DNA: TGTGCCAGCAGTGAAAAGGGGCAGGGTTGGACTGAAGCTTTCTTT.

Only one count was recorded for this clone. The CDR3 nucleotides are TGTGCCAGCAGCCAAGACTACAGGGTCAAAGAGACCCAGTACTTC. Translation: CASSQDYRVKETQYF. V usage is TRBV14 and J usage is TRBJ2-5; D is perhaps TRBD1 (6 bases). V was trimmed by 0 bases and J by 3 bases, leaving 11 bases between them. The germline CDR1 and CDR2 sequences are SGHDN and FVKESK. CDR3 length: 15 amino acids.

The V call is TRBV4-3, the J call TRBJ1-1, with a weak D call TRBD1 (5 bases). This CDR3 region has 16 residues. Germline loops: CDR1 LGHNA, CDR2 YSLEER. Trimming cost V 1 base and J 4 bases, with 16 bases left between them. CDR3 protein: CASSQVGTSGVTEAFF. For the CDR3, the DNA is TGCGCCAGCAGCCAAGTCGGGACGAGCGGCGTCACTGAAGCTTTCTTT.

This chain uses TRBV9 with TRBJ1-1, with no clear D. The CDR3 loop spans 15 amino acids. Germline V CDR1 and CDR2: SGDLS, YYNGEE. Trimming shortened V by 0 bases and J by 6 bases, and 15 bases separated the two germline ends. CDR3 amino acids: CASSVVGPQKAEAFF. The CDR3 DNA reads TGTGCCAGCAGCGTAGTCGGACCCCAGAAGGCTGAAGCTTTCTTT. The whole variable domain, remainder taken from reference TRBV9 and TRBJ1-1, is DSGVTQTPKHLITATGQRVTLRCSPRSGDLSVYWYQQSLDQGLQFLIQYYNGEERAKGNILERFSAQQFPDLHSELNLSSLELGDSALYFCASSVVGPQKAEAFFGQGTRLTVV.

Only a few counts were recorded for this clone. CDR3 in amino acids: CASRWETGELFF. The CDR3 coding sequence is TGTGCCAGCCGATGGGAAACCGGGGAGCTGTTTTTT. The genes are TRBV19 and TRBJ2-2; D call uncertain. Between the trimmed V and J ends, which lost 9 bases and 5 bases, there was a span of 10 bases. Germline CDR1 is LNHDA and CDR2 is SQIVND (reference sequence). The CDR3 consists of 12 residues.

V and J are TRBV28 and TRBJ1-1; 8 nucleotides agree with TRBD1. The CDR3 loop spans 15 amino acids. Germline lookup yields CDR1 MDHEN and CDR2 SYDVKM. V shed 7 bases and J 1 base; nucleotides not matched to a gene: 8. CDR3 amino acids: CASNERGQENTEAFF. The CDR3 bases are TGTGCCAGCAACGAAAGGGGACAGGAGAACACTGAAGCTTTCTTT.

V gene TRBV6-5 combines with J gene TRBJ1-5; 10 bases are shared with TRBD1. The germline V gene encodes CDR1 MNHEY and CDR2 SVGAGI. The CDR3 runs to 14 residues. V shed 5 bases and J 7 bases; nucleotides not matched to a gene: 5. The CDR3: CASSRTGGMQPQHF. CDR3 nucleotide sequence: TGTGCCAGCAGTCGGACAGGGGGGATGCAGCCCCAGCATTTT.

Concerning this clone: The junction does not match germline at one end; this may be a read error. V and J are TRBV6-6 and TRBJ1-2; D remains unclear. The germline CDR1 and CDR2 sequences are MNHNY and SVGAGI (reference sequence). This CDR3 is built from 15 residues. The CDR3 DNA is TGTGCCAGCAGTTACATGGGAGGGTTGAACTCTGGCTACACCTTC. It specifies CASSYMGGLNSGYTF.

The rearrangement joins TRBV5-6 to TRBJ1-2; TRBD1 is a possible D gene (5 bases). The CDR3 is 14 residues long. In germline, CDR1 is SGHDT, CDR2 YYEEEE. The V gene lost 2 bases and the J gene lost 1 base, with 9 bases spanning the gap. The chain's CDR3 is CASSFGTYNYGYTF. The CDR3 DNA follows: TGTGCCAGCAGCTTCGGGACCTATAACTATGGCTACACCTTC.

The CDR3 nucleotides read TGCAGCGTTGCGAACCATGAGCAGTTCTTC. This gives the protein CSVANHEQFF. The chain is built from TRBV29-1 and TRBJ2-1; no clear D gene. Trimming left V 4 bases short and J 8 bases short, with 6 bases between. CDR3 length: 10 amino acids. The V gene's germline CDR1 is SQVTM and CDR2 ANQGSEA.

This sequence joins TRBV9 and TRBJ1-1; D ambiguous. CDR1 and CDR2 (germline): SGDLS, YYNGEE. With 3 bases removed from V and 6 bases from J, the gap between germline ends came to 6 bases. This CDR3 region has 11 residues. CDR3 amino acids: CASSGGSEAFF. The CDR3 DNA sequence: TGTGCCAGCAGCGGAGGGTCTGAAGCTTTCTTT.